This is a list of T cell receptor beta chains from one sample in a study of T cells after posttransplantation cyclophosphamide. Assay: immunoSEQ multiplex PCR; the TCRdb copy retains only in-frame clones and omits some. There are tens of thousands of clones in the sample, none observed a single time. The specimen was PBMCs, collected after allogeneic stem cell transplant with posttransplant cyclophosphamide. The receptors were sampled from a male patient younger than 35 who received an allogeneic stem cell transplant from a related donor, was CMV-positive, and had no GVHD. A share of the T cells may be of graft donor origin. Each CDR3 is given with its conserved first and last residue. The D gene is left open where the match is weak. For some rows the clone size is stated as once, few or many, or as a class when expanded; others skip it.

>TRBD1|TRBJ2-7|TRBV5-1|many
CASSLVGGPHEQYF
TGCGCCAGCAGCTTGGTAGGGGGCCCCCACGAGCAGTACTTC
>NA|TRBJ2-7|TRBV28|many
CASRGRGASYEQYF
TGTGCCAGCAGGGGACGGGGGGCCTCCTACGAGCAGTACTTC
>TRBD1|TRBJ1-2|TRBV5-4|many
CASSIDRGVYGYTF
TGTGCCAGCAGCATCGACAGGGGGGTTTATGGCTACACCTTC
>TRBD1|TRBJ2-2|TRBV25-1|many
CASSEYIGQGAGELFF
TGTGCCAGCAGTGAATATATCGGACAGGGAGCCGGGGAGCTGTTTTTT
>TRBD1|TRBJ2-1|TRBV6-5|many
CASSYFGQAYNEQFF
TGTGCCAGCAGTTACTTCGGACAGGCATACAATGAGCAGTTCTTC
>NA|TRBJ2-2|TRBV7-7|many
CASSSSDTGELFF
TGTGCCAGCTCTTCTAGCGACACCGGGGAGCTGTTTTTT
>NA|TRBJ1-2|TRBV29-1|many
CSVGGGTF
NA
>NA|TRBJ2-7|TRBV7-9|many
CASSLDLYEQYF
TGTGCCAGCAGCTTAGATCTCTACGAGCAGTACTTC
>NA|TRBJ2-3|TRBV21-1|many
CATVGTGGTDTQYF
TGTGCCACCGTCGGGACAGGGGGCACAGATACGCAGTATTTT
>NA|TRBJ2-7|TRBV19|many
CASGPGQLLSYEQYF
TGTGCCAGTGGGCCAGGACAGCTCCTCTCCTACGAGCAGTACTTC
>TRBD1|TRBJ1-2|TRBV4-1|many
CASSPHSGTGQNYGYTF
TGCGCCAGCAGCCCACACTCCGGGACAGGTCAAAACTATGGCTACACCTTC
>TRBD2|TRBJ2-5|TRBV4-1|many
CASSQDPSGGARETQYF
TGCGCCAGCAGCCAAGATCCCAGCGGGGGGGCCCGCGAGACCCAGTACTTC
>NA|TRBJ1-2|TRBV29-1|many
CSAATEAPNGYTF
TGCAGCGCCGCGACAGAGGCCCCCAATGGCTACACCTTC
>NA|TRBJ1-2|TRBV2|many
CASRLGINYGYTF
TGTGCCAGCAGACTCGGGATTAACTATGGCTACACCTTC
>NA|TRBJ1-5|TRBV19|many
CALLEGTFGNQPQHF
TGTGCCCTCTTGGAGGGAACGTTTGGCAATCAGCCCCAGCATTTT
>NA|TRBJ2-7|TRBV5-1|many
CASSLFGQTYEQYF
TGCGCCAGCAGCTTGTTTGGCCAGACCTACGAGCAGTACTTC
>NA|TRBJ1-1|TRBV20-1|many
CSASMNTEAFF
TGCAGTGCTAGTATGAACACTGAAGCTTTCTTT
>NA|TRBJ2-7|TRBV5-1|many
CASSLANSYEQYF
TGCGCCAGCAGCTTAGCAAACTCCTACGAGCAGTACTTC
>NA|TRBJ1-6|TRBV5-1|few
CASSLESGVYNSPLHF
TGCGCCAGCAGCTTGGAATCCGGGGTCTATAATTCACCCCTCCACTTT
>TRBD2|TRBJ2-7|TRBV10-3|many
CAISELAGVRNEQYF
TGTGCCATCAGTGAACTAGCGGGAGTTCGGAACGAGCAGTACTTC
>TRBD1|TRBJ1-1|TRBV19|many
CASTEGTGANTEAFF
TGTGCCAGTACCGAAGGGACAGGGGCGAACACTGAAGCTTTCTTT
>TRBD2|TRBJ2-5|TRBV19|many
CASSPRASGQETQYF
TGTGCCAGTAGTCCACGGGCTAGCGGCCAAGAGACCCAGTACTTC
>NA|TRBJ1-6|TRBV6-1|many
CASSESRVTYNSPLHF
TGTGCCAGCAGTGAAAGCAGGGTAACCTATAATTCACCCCTCCACTTT
>NA|TRBJ1-1|TRBV9|NA
CASSPNRVPPPEAFF
TGTGCCAGCAGCCCCAACAGGGTACCCCCCCCTGAAGCTTTCTTT
>TRBD2|TRBJ2-5|TRBV28|NA
CASSFSTGGFETQYF
TGTGCCAGCAGTTTCTCGACGGGGGGGTTTGAGACCCAGTACTTC
>TRBD1|TRBJ1-6|TRBV28|many
CASSFTGTANSPLHF
TGTGCCAGCAGTTTCACCGGGACAGCTAATTCACCCCTCCACTTT
>TRBD1|TRBJ1-1|TRBV9|many
CASSKTGVTEAFF
TGTGCCAGCAGCAAAACAGGGGTTACTGAAGCTTTCTTT
>TRBD1|TRBJ1-2|TRBV30|many
CAWIRDRDYGYTF
TGTGCCTGGATCCGGGACAGGGACTATGGCTACACCTTC
>TRBD1|TRBJ1-4|TRBV19|many
CASSPTGNNEKLFF
TGTGCCAGTAGCCCGACAGGGAATAATGAAAAACTGTTTTTT
>TRBD1|TRBJ1-2|TRBV2|many
CASSGEGTGHGYTF
TGTGCCAGCAGTGGGGAAGGGACAGGGCATGGCTACACCTTC
>NA|TRBJ2-2|TRBV13|NA
CASSLSGWNTGELFF
TGCGCCAGCAGCTTATCGGGTTGGAACACCGGGGAGCTGTTTTTT
>NA|TRBJ1-3|TRBV5-4|many
CASSLVSGNTIYF
TGTGCCAGCAGTTTAGTCTCTGGAAACACCATATATTTT
>TRBD2|TRBJ2-1|TRBV5-1|many
CASRLAGGNEQFF
TGCGCCAGCAGACTAGCGGGGGGGAATGAGCAGTTCTTC
>TRBD1|TRBJ1-6|TRBV10-3|many
CAARDSLYNSPLHF
TGTGCCGCCCGGGACAGCCTCTATAATTCACCCCTCCACTTT
>NA|TRBJ1-2|TRBV7-9|many
CASSLESTAFYGYTF
TGTGCCAGCAGCTTAGAAAGCACAGCATTCTATGGCTACACCTTC
>NA|TRBJ1-2|TRBV7-9|many
CASSFIELNYGYTF
TGTGCCAGCAGCTTTATCGAGCTAAACTATGGCTACACCTTC
>TRBD2|TRBJ2-5|TRBV13|many
CASSLRAGGLGTQYF
TGTGCCAGCAGCTTAAGAGCGGGAGGATTGGGGACCCAGTACTTC
>TRBD2|TRBJ2-1|TRBV10-1|many
CASSPGLAGKNTYNEQFF
TGCGCCAGCAGTCCGGGACTAGCGGGAAAAAATACCTACAATGAGCAGTTCTTC
>NA|TRBJ2-2|TRBV7-3|many
CASKGAANTGELFF
TGTGCCAGCAAAGGAGCTGCGAACACCGGGGAGCTGTTTTTT
>NA|TRBJ1-5|TRBV19|medium-sized
CASSPPGVYQPQHF
TGTGCCAGTAGTCCTCCAGGGGTCTATCAGCCCCAGCATTTT
>NA|TRBJ1-2|TRBV5-1|many
CASSLDQRLMGVRDYGYTF
TGCGCCAGCAGCTTGGACCAGCGATTAATGGGCGTGCGGGACTATGGCTACACCTTC
>NA|TRBJ1-6|TRBV5-4|NA
CASSLSLGQGYNSPLRF
TGTGCCAGCAGCTTATCCCTGGGACAAGGTTATAATTCACCCCTCCGCTTT
>NA|TRBJ2-2|TRBV11-2|many
CASSLVGGTNTGELFF
TGTGCCAGCAGCTTAGTAGGCGGGACGAACACCGGGGAGCTGTTTTTT
>NA|TRBJ1-5|TRBV6-5|many
CASSPSPPGRPQHF
TGTGCCAGCAGTCCTTCCCCACCAGGTCGGCCCCAGCATTTT
>TRBD1|TRBJ2-5|TRBV2|many
CASSQDRGQETQYF
TGTGCCAGCAGTCAAGACAGGGGGCAAGAGACCCAGTACTTC
>NA|TRBJ1-6|TRBV19|NA
CASSPPSSGFGSPLHF
TGTGCCAGTAGTCCCCCCTCCAGCGGCTTTGGTTCACCCCTCCACTTT
>NA|TRBJ2-3|TRBV7-9|many
CASSYNAPTDTQYF
TGTGCCAGCAGCTACAACGCCCCCACAGATACGCAGTATTTT
>NA|TRBJ1-3|TRBV7-8|many
CASSLEGQDFSGNTIYF
TGTGCCAGCAGCTTAGAGGGTCAGGACTTCTCTGGAAACACCATATATTTT
>NA|TRBJ1-2|TRBV4-1|many
CASSQDRGYGYTF
TGCGCCAGCAGCCAAGATCGGGGGTATGGCTACACCTTC
>TRBD1|TRBJ1-2|TRBV6-1|many
CASCILDRGCGYTF
TGTGCCAGTTGTATCCTAGACAGGGGTTGTGGCTACACCTTC
>NA|TRBJ1-2|TRBV27|many
CASSLGQFNYGYTF
TGTGCCAGCAGTTTAGGACAATTCAACTATGGCTACACCTTC
>TRBD2|TRBJ2-1|TRBV5-1|many
CASSPGTNYNEQFF
TGCGCCAGCAGCCCCGGGACTAACTACAATGAGCAGTTCTTC
>NA|TRBJ2-7|TRBV6-6|many
CASSEYTSYEQYF
TGTGCCAGCAGTGAGTACACTAGCTACGAGCAGTACTTC